The entry that follows covers one T cell receptor beta chain sequence. Its antigen remains undetermined. No per-base quality is available; no much larger clone lies one base away. The Qiagen DNeasy Blood and Tissue Kit was used to extract total genomic DNA from purified CD4+ T cells. Following immunoSEQ immunosequencing protocols, the TCRbeta CDR3 region, as defined by IMGT, was amplified and sequenced. The study's processing was this. Preprocessing of raw sequence data for PCR and sequencing error correction was performed by the immunoSEQ service. After being loaded into the immunoSEQ Analyzer, the data underwent further analysis with VDJtools v1.0.7. The paired Wilcoxon signed-rank test was used to test for differences between patients and controls. TCRdb mirrors the immuneACCESS table, restricted to in-frame sequences. Some clones are absent from its copies; in checked studies, under half trace to an unresolved V gene, and the reason for the others is unknown. V, J and clone size were drawn from that table, and D and trimming were deduced from the DNA. A total of 15,000 to 20,000 clones appear in this sample, more than 70% of them only once. Approximately 0.82% of the sample comes from the top ten.

The entry originates in a study of untreated major depressive disorder (dated 2018 in TCRdb). Study-level background: This cross-sectional case-control study compared T cell phenotype and TCR repertoire between antidepressant-free major depressive disorder patients and individually matched non-depressed controls.

Study-wide findings and limitations: For the sequencing comparisons, planned one-tailed tests were run on just three Vbeta families that had been chosen in advance. Because of the strict matching and exclusion criteria, the study sample was comparatively small, which limits how generalizable the findings are.

Every depressed patient was matched in pairs with a non-depressed control on sex, age, current smoking status and body mass index. All participants were of European descent. Controls had no mood disorder either currently or in their lifetime and had a Quick Inventory of Depressive Symptoms-Self Report score of 5 or lower. Major medical conditions, Axis I/II comorbidities, regular medication or illicit drug use, and drinking over 100 g alcohol weekly were applied as exclusion criteria for all participants. About 32 ml of peripheral blood was collected from each participant into EDTA tubes. Using the BD IMag Human CD4 T Lymphocyte Enrichment Set, CD4+ T cells were purified from thawed PBMCs via magnetic negative selection. Flow cytometry confirmed that the CD4+ enrichment method typically gave around 94% purity. A subgroup of five case-control pairs, chosen blind to the chemokine receptor expression and flow-cytometric repertoire skewing results, underwent TCRbeta sequencing. Every blood sample was taken in the morning at 8:00 a.m., and Ficoll-Hypaque gradient centrifugation was used to isolate PBMCs. PBMCs were cryopreserved by gradual cooling to -80°C and stored in liquid nitrogen until assayed.

The sequence was collected from a woman under 40 in good health. Source material: CD4+ T cells from PBMCs.

The CDR3 is CASRGTSGSPDTQYF. The bases read TGTGCCAGCAGGGGGACTAGCGGGAGTCCAGATACGCAGTATTTT. The chain couples TRBV7-2 to TRBJ2-3; TRBD2 matches 14 bases in the middle. V loses 6 bases at its end and J loses 4 bases; junction bases beyond the gene matches: 3. CDR1 and CDR2 are read off the germline V gene as SGHTA and FQGNSA. There are 15 amino acids in the CDR3, from cysteine to phenylalanine inclusive. Only the CDR3 DNA stays, 45 bases, in frame from base 1.